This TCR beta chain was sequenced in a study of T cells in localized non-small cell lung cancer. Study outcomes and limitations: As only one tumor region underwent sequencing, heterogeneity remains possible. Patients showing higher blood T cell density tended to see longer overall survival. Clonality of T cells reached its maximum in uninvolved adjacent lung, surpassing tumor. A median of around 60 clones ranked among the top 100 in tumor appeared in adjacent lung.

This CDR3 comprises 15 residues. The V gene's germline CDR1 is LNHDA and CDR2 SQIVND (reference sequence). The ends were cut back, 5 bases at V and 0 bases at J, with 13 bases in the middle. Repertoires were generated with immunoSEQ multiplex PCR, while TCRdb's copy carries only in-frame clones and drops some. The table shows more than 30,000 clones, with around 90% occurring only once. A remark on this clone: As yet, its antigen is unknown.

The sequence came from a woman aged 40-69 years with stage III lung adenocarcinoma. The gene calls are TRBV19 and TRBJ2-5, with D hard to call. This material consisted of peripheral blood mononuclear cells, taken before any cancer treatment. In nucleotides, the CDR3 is TGTGCCAGTAGTCCCCAAGTCGCCTACCAAGAGACCCAGTACTTC. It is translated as CASSPQVAYQETQYF.